This TCR beta chain stems from a study of blood T cell repertoires in COVID-19. The overall study: Collection of acute and convalescent COVID-19 samples took place in the United States, Italy and Spain. T cells, B-cell-depleted T cells, or PBMCs supplied cDNA or gDNA.

Under the authors' procedure: Nucleated cell number was recorded as an estimate derived from reference gene primer amplification. The assay was immunoSEQ multiplex PCR, and TCRdb's table has in-frame clones only and misses some. For V, J and clone size, that table is used; D and trimming come from the DNA. The sample has 200,000 to 250,000 clones, around 88% seen once. This CDR3 is 12 amino acids long. The V end lost 3 bases, the J end lost 6 bases, and 8 bases lay between the germline ends. The V call is TRBV12-3 or TRBV12-4, the J call TRBJ1-2; D uncertain. Sequenced sample: peripheral blood. The receptor comes from a man in his late teens or twenties with active or convalescent COVID-19. The CDR3 DNA reads TGTGCCAGCAGTTTTGAGGGAGATGGCTACACCTTC. Protein: CASSFEGDGYTF.